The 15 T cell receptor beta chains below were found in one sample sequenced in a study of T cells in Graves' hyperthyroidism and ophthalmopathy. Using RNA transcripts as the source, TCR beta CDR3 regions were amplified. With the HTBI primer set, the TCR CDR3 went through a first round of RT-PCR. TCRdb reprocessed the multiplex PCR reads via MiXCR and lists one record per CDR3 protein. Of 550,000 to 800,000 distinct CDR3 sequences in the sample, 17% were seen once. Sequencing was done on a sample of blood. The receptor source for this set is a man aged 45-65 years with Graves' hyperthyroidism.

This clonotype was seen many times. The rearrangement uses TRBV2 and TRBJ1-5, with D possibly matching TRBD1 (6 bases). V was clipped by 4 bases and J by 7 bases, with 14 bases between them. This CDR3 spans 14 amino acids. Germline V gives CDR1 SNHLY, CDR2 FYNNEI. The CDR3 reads CASSGGGAWQPQHF. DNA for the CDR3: TGTGCCAGCAGTGGGGGGGGGGCTTGGCAGCCCCAGCATTTT.

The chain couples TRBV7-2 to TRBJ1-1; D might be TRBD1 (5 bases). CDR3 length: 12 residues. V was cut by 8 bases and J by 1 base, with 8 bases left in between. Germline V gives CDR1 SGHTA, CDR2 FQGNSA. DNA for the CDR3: TGTGCCAGCGGGGCAGCGAACACTGAAGCTTTCTTT. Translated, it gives CASGAANTEAFF.

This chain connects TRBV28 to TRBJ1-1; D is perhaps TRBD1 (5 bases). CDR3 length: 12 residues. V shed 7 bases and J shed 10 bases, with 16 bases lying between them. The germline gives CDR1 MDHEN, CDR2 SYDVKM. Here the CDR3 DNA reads TGTGCCAGCACCAACCTAGCCGGGGGAGCTTTCTTT. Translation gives CASTNLAGGAFF.

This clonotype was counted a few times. As DNA, the CDR3 is TGTGCCACAATCAAGCGGTTAGAGGGGAATGAGCAGTTCTTC. This translates into CATIKRLEGNEQFF. V is TRBV19 and J is TRBJ2-1; possibly TRBD1 or TRBD2 for D (5 bases each). The CDR3 spans 14 residues. Germline lookup yields CDR1 LNHDA and CDR2 SQIVND (reference sequence). The V and J ends lost 10 bases and 7 bases respectively, with 20 bases between them.

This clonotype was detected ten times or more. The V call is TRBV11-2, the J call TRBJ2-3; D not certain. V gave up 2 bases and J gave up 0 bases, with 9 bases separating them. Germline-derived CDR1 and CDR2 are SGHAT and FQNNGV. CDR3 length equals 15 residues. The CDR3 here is CASSLPWISTDTQYF. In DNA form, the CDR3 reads TGTGCCAGCAGCTTACCCTGGATTAGCACAGATACGCAGTATTTT. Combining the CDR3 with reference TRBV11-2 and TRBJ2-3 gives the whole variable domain EAGVAQSPRYKIIEKRQSVAFWCNPISGHATLYWYQQILGQGPKLLIQFQNNGVVDDSQLPKDRFSAERLKGVDSTLKIQPAKLEDSAVYLCASSLPWISTDTQYFGPGTRLTVL.

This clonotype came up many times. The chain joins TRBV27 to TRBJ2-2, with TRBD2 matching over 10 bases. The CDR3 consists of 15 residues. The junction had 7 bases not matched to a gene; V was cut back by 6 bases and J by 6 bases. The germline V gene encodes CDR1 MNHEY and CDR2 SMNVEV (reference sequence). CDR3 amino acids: CASSPGTSEPGELFF. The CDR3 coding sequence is TGTGCCAGCAGCCCCGGGACTAGCGAGCCCGGGGAGCTGTTTTTT.

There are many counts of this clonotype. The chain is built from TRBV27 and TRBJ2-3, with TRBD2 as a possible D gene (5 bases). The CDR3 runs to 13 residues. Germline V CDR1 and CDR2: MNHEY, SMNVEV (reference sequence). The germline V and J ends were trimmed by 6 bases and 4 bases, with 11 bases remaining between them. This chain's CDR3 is CASSFTSADTQYF. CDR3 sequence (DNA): TGTGCCAGCAGCTTTACTAGTGCAGATACGCAGTATTTT.

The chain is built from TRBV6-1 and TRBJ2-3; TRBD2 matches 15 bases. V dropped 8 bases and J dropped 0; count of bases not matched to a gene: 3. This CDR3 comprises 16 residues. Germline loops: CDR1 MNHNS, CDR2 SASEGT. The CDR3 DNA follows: TGTGCCAGCGGACTAGCGGGAGGGTATAGCACAGATACGCAGTATTTT. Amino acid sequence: CASGLAGGYSTDTQYF.

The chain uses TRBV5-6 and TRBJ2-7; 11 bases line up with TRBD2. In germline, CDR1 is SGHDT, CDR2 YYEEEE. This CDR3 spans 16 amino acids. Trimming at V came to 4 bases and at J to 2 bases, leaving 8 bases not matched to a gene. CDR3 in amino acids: CASSLRLAGWAYEQYF. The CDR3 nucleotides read TGTGCCAGCAGCCTAAGACTAGCGGGATGGGCCTACGAGCAGTACTTC.

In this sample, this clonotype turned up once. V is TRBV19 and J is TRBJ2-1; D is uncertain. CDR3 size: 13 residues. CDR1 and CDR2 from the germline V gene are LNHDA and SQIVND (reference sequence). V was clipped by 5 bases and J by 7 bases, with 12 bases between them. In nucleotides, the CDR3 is TGTGCCAGTAGTTTTCTGGGCTTGAATGAGCAGTTCTTC. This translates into CASSFLGLNEQFF.

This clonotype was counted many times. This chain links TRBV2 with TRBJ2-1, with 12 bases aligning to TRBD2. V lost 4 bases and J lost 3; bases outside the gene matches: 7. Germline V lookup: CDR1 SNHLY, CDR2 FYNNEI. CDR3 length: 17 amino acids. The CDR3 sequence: CASSGGLAGEFYNEQFF. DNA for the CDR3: TGTGCCAGCAGTGGGGGACTAGCGGGTGAATTCTACAATGAGCAGTTCTTC.

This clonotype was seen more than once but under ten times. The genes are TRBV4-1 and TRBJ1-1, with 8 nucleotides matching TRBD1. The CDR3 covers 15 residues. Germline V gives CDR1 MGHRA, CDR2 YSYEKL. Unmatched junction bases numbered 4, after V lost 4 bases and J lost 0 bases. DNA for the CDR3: TGCGCCAGCAGCCGAGAACAGGGGGTGAACACTGAAGCTTTCTTT. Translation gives CASSREQGVNTEAFF.

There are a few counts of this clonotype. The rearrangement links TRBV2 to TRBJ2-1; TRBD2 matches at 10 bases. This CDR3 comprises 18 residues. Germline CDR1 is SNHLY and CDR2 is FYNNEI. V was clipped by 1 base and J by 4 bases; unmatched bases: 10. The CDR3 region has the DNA TGTGCCAGCAGTGAAGTGAGTAGCGGGAGGCCGGGATACAATGAGCAGTTCTTC. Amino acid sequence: CASSEVSSGRPGYNEQFF.

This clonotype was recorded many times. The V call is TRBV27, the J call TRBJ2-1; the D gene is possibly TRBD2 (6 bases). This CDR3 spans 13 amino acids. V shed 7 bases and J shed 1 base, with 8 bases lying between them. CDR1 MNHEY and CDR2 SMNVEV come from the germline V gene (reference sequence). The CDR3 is CASIAESYNEQFF. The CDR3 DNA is TGTGCCAGCATAGCGGAGTCCTACAATGAGCAGTTCTTC.

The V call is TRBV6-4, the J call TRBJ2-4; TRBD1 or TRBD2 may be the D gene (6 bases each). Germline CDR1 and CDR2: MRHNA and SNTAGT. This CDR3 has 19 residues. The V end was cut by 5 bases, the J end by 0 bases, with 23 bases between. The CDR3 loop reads CASSYMAGHSLLAKNIQYF. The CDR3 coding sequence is TGTGCCAGCAGTTACATGGCGGGACACAGCTTACTAGCCAAAAACATTCAGTACTTC.